What follows are 4 T cell receptor beta chains derived from one specimen sequenced in a study of T cell responses to AZD1222 COVID-19 vaccine. The data were produced by immunoSEQ multiplex PCR, yet TCRdb's version contains in-frame clones alone and is incomplete. In the table there are more than 85,000 clones, roughly 86% of which are singletons. Sequences were derived from peripheral blood, sampled 28 days after the second AZD1222 dose. The receptors originated from an adult who received the AZD1222 COVID-19 vaccine.

This clone was detected only once. V gene TRBV4-2 combines with J gene TRBJ2-3, with 11 bases lining up with TRBD1. V lost 1 base to trimming and J lost 3 bases; unmatched junction nucleotides: 9. CDR3 length: 18 residues. Germline V lookup: CDR1 LGHNA, CDR2 YNFKEQ. The CDR3 DNA follows: TGTGCCAGCAGCCAAGCGTATCCGGGACAGGGGGTTACAGATACGCAGTATTTT. This translates into CASSQAYPGQGVTDTQYF.

The V and J genes are TRBV5-1 and TRBJ2-5, with a tentative D call TRBD2 (6 bases). The CDR3 extends over 16 amino acids. The germline V gene encodes CDR1 SGHRS and CDR2 YFSETQ. Trimming removed 0 bases at V and 1 base at J, with 13 bases between. In nucleotides, the CDR3 is TGCGCCAGCAGCTTGGGTCGGGGGACCTTCCAAGAGACCCAGTACTTC. Its protein product is CASSLGRGTFQETQYF.

J is TRBJ2-7 and V is TRBV3-1 (or the pseudogene TRBV3-2); D remains unclear. With 4 bases removed from V and 1 base from J, the gap between germline ends came to 8 bases. The CDR3 is 13 amino acids. Germline CDR1 reads LGHDT; CDR2 reads YNNKEL (reference sequence). The CDR3 reads CASSPSVSYEQYF. The DNA for the CDR3 is TGTGCCAGCAGCCCCAGCGTGTCCTACGAGCAGTACTTC.

The V call is TRBV6-5, the J call TRBJ2-3, with D unclear. Between the trimmed V and J ends, which lost 6 bases and 5 bases, there was a span of 6 bases. The germline V gene has CDR1 MNHEY and CDR2 SVGAGI. The CDR3 consists of 11 residues. CDR3 residues: CASSRGDTQYF. CDR3 in DNA: TGTGCCAGCAGCCGAGGAGATACGCAGTATTTT.